The clone carrying this T cell receptor (beta chain) occurred many times. The CDR3 sequence is 11 residues long. V lost 5 bases, J lost 10 bases, and 11 bases lay in between. Thyroid ultrasound and orbital computed tomography, with clinical symptoms and serum thyroxine and TRAb, informed diagnoses. The data derive from a study of T cells in Graves' hyperthyroidism and ophthalmopathy. Amplification targeted TCR beta CDR3 regions from RNA transcripts. HTBI primers were employed in a first-round RT-PCR of the TCR CDR3. TCRdb independently ran MiXCR on the multiplex PCR reads; one entry per CDR3 protein. The table shows approximately 530,000 distinct CDR3 sequences, with 16% occurring only once.

The genes are TRBV12-3 or TRBV12-4 and TRBJ2-5, with no clear D. The source is a woman under 30 with Graves' hyperthyroidism. Sequencing was done on a sample of blood. CDR3 coding DNA: TGTGCCAGCAGTAACCTGGATCGCCAGTACTTC. This sequence encodes CASSNLDRQYF.